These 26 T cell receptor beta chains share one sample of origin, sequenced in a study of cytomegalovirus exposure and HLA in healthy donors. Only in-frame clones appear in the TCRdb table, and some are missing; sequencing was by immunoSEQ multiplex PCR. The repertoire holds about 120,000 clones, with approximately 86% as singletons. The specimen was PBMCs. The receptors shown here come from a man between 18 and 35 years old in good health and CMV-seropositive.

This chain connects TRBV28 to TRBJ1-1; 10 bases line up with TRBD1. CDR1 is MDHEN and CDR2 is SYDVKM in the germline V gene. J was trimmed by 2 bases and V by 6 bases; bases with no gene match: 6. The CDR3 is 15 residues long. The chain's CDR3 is CASRPGQGSNTEAFF. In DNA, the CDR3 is TGTGCCAGCAGACCGGGACAGGGGAGCAACACTGAAGCTTTCTTT.

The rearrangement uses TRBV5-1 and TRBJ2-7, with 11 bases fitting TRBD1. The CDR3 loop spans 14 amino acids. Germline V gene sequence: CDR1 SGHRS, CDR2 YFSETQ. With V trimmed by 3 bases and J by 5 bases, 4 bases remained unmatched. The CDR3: CASSSGQGEHEQYF. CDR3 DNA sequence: TGCGCCAGCAGCTCGGGACAGGGGGAACACGAGCAGTACTTC.

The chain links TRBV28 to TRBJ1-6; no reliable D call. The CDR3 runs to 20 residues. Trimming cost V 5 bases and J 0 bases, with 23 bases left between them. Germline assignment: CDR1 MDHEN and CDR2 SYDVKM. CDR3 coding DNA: TGTGCCAGCAGTGCCTACCCCGGGGTCGCACTTAGCTCCTATAATTCACCCCTCCACTTT. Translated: CASSAYPGVALSSYNSPLHF.

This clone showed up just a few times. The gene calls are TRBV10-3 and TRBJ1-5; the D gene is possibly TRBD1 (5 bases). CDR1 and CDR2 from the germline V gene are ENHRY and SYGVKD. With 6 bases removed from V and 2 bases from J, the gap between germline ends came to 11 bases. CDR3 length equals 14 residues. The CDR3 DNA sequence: TGTGCCATCAGCGACGGACACGGCAATCAGCCCCAGCATTTT. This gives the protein CAISDGHGNQPQHF.

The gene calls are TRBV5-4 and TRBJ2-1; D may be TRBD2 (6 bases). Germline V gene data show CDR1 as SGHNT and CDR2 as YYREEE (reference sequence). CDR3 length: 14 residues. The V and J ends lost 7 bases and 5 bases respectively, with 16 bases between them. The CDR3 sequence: CASRPGTLNNEQFF. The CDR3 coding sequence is TGTGCCAGCCGACCTGGGACTCTAAACAATGAGCAGTTCTTC.

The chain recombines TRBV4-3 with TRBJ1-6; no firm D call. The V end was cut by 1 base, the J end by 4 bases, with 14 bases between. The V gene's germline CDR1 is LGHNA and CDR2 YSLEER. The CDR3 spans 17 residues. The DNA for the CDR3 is TGCGCCAGCAGCCAAGCCCCCGGGGTGATATATAATTCACCCCTCCACTTT. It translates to CASSQAPGVIYNSPLHF.

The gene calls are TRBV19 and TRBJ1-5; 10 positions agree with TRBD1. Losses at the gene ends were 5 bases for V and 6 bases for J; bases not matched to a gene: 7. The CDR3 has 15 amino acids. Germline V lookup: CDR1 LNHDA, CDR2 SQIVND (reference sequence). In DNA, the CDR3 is TGTGCCAGTAGTCTGACAGGGGGCAGGACTCAGCCCCAGCATTTT. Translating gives CASSLTGGRTQPQHF.

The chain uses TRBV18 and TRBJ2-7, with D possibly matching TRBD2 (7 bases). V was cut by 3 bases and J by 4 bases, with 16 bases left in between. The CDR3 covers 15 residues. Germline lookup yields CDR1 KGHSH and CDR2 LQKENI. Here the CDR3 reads CASSPTGGRTYEQYF. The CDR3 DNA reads TGTGCCAGCTCACCCACGGGGGGCCGGACGTACGAGCAGTACTTC.

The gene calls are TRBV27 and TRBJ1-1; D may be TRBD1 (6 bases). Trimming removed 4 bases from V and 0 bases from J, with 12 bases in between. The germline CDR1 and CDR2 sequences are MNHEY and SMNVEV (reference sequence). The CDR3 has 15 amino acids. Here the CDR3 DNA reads TGTGCCAGCAGTTCGTCGGGACATTTGAACACTGAAGCTTTCTTT. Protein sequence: CASSSSGHLNTEAFF.

DNA for the CDR3: TGTGCCAGCAGTGAAGCGGGTACGAGACGGAGTTTTAATGAAAAACTGTTTTTT. Its translation: CASSEAGTRRSFNEKLFF. The V and J genes are TRBV6-1 and TRBJ1-4, with D unresolved. The CDR3 length is 18 residues. Germline V lookup: CDR1 MNHNS, CDR2 SASEGT. V gave up 0 bases and J gave up 4 bases, with 18 bases separating them.

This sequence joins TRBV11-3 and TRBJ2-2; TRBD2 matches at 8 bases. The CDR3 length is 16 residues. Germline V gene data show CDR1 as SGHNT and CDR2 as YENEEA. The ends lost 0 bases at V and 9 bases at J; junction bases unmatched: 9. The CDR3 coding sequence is TGTGCCAGCAGCTTAGATTCAGCGGGGGCGAACCGGGAGCTGTTTTTT. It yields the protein CASSLDSAGANRELFF.

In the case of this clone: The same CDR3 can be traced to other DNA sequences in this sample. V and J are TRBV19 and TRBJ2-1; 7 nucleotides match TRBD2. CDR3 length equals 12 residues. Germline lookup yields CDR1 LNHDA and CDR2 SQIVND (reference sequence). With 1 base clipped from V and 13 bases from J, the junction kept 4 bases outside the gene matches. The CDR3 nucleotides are TGTGCCAGTAGTATAGGTGGGGGGGAACAGTTCTTC. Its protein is CASSIGGGEQFF.

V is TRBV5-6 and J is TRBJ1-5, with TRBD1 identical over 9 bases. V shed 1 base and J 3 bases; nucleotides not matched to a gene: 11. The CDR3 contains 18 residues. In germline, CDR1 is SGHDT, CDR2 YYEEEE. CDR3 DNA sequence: TGTGCCAGCAGCTTGAGGATCGGGACAGGGCGCATCAATCAGCCCCAGCATTTT. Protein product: CASSLRIGTGRINQPQHF.

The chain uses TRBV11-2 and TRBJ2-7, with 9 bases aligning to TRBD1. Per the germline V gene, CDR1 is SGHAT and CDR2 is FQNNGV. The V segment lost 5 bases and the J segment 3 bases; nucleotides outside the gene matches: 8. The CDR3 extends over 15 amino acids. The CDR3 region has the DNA TGTGCCAGCAGCCCTACCGGGACAGGGATCTACGAGCAGTACTTC. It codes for CASSPTGTGIYEQYF.

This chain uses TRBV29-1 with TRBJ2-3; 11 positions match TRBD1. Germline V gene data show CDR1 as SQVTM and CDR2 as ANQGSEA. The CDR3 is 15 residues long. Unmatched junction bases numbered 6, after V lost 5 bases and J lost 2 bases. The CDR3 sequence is CSVRSGQGDTDTQYF. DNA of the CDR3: TGCAGCGTTAGGTCGGGACAGGGGGACACAGATACGCAGTATTTT.

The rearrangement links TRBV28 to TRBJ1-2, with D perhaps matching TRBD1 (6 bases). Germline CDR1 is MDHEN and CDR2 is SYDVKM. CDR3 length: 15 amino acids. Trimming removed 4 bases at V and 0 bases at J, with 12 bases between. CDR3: CASSSRDTSNYGYTF. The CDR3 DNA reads TGTGCCAGCAGTTCCCGGGACACTTCTAACTATGGCTACACCTTC.

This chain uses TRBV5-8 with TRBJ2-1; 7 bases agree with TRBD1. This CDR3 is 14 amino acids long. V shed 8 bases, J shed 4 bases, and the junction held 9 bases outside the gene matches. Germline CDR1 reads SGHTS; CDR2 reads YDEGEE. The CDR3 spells CASVTGTVYNEQFF. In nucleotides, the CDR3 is TGTGCCAGTGTAACCGGGACAGTTTACAATGAGCAGTTCTTC.

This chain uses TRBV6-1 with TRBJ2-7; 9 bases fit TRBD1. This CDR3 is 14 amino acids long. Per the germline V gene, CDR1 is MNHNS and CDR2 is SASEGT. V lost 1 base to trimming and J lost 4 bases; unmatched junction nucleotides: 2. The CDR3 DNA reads TGTGCCAGCAGTGAAGGGACAGGGGTATACGAGCAGTACTTC. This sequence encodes CASSEGTGVYEQYF.

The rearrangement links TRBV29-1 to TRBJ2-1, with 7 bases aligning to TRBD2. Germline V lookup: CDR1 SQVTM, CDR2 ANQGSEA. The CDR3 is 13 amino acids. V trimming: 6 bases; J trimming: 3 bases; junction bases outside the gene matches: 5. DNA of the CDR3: TGCAGCGTCACGGGACTACTCTACAATGAGCAGTTCTTC. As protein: CSVTGLLYNEQFF.

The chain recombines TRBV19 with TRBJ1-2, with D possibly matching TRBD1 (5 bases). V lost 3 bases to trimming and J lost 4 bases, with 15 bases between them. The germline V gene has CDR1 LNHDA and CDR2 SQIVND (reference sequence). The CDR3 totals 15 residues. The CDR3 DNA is TGTGCCAGTAGTATTAAGGGCGACAGAGTCTATGGCTACACCTTC. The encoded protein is CASSIKGDRVYGYTF.

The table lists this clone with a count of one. For the CDR3, the DNA is TGTGCCAGCAGCCAAGAACCACCGGACAGACCTAGCACAGATACGCAGTATTTT. Amino acid sequence: CASSQEPPDRPSTDTQYF. The chain has TRBV4-2 and TRBJ2-3, with a tentative D call TRBD1 (6 bases). The CDR3 extends over 18 amino acids. The V end lost 0 bases, the J end lost 0 bases, and 16 bases lay between the germline ends. Per the germline V gene, CDR1 is LGHNA and CDR2 is YNFKEQ.

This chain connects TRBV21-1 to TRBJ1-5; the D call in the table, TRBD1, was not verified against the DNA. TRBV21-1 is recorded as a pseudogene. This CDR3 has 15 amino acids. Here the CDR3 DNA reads TGTGCCAGCAGCAAAGTGCGAAGGGGCAGTCAGCCCCAGCATTTT. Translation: CASSKVRRGSQPQHF.

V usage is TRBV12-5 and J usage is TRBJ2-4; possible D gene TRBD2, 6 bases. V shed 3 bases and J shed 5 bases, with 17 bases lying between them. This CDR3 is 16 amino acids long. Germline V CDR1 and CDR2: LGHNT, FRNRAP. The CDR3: CASGFPLGGVENIQYF. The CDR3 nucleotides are TGTGCTAGTGGTTTCCCTCTCGGGGGTGTTGAAAACATTCAGTACTTC.

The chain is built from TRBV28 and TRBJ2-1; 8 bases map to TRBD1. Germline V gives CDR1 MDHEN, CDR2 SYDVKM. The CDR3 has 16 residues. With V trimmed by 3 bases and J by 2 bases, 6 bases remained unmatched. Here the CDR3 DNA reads TGTGCCAGCAGTTTGCCCGGACAGGGACCCTACAATGAGCAGTTCTTC. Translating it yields CASSLPGQGPYNEQFF. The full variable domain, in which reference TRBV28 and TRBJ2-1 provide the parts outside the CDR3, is DVKVTQSSRYLVKRTGEKVFLECVQDMDHENMFWYRQDPGLGLRLIYFSYDVKMKEKGDIPEGYSVSREKKERFSLILESASTNQTSMYLCASSLPGQGPYNEQFFGPGTRLTVL.

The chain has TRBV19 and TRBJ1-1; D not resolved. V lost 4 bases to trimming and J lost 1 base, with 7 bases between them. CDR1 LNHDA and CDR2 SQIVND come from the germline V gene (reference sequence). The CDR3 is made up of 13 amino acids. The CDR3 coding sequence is TGTGCCAGTAGTACACGGGGGAACACTGAAGCTTTCTTT. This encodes CASSTRGNTEAFF.

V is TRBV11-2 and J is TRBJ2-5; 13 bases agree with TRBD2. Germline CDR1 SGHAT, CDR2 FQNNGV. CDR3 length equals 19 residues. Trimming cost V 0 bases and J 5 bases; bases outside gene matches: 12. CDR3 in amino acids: CASSLDFGTSGASWETQYF. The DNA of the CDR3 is TGTGCCAGCAGCTTAGACTTTGGGACTAGCGGGGCGAGTTGGGAGACCCAGTACTTC. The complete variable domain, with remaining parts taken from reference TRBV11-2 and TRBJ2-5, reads EAGVAQSPRYKIIEKRQSVAFWCNPISGHATLYWYQQILGQGPKLLIQFQNNGVVDDSQLPKDRFSAERLKGVDSTLKIQPAKLEDSAVYLCASSLDFGTSGASWETQYFGPGTRLLVL.